The 11 T cell receptor beta chains presented below share a single source sample, sequenced in a study of blood T cells in healthy people across ages. It was with a sample-barcoded 5' primer and a J-beta primer mix that a second PCR of roughly 7 to 12 cycles was run. TCRdb passed the 5' RACE reads through MiXCR, listing each CDR3 protein once. The sample lists 1.5 million to 2 million distinct CDR3 sequences, less than 50% occurring once. The sample was blood. The receptors stem from a woman in her thirties or forties in good health.

The chain couples TRBV5-1 to TRBJ1-4, with D possibly matching TRBD1 (5 bases). The germline gives CDR1 SGHRS, CDR2 YFSETQ. CDR3 size: 16 residues. V gave up 4 bases and J gave up 0 bases, with 13 bases separating them. The CDR3 protein is CASSKTGLATNEKLFF. The CDR3, as DNA: TGCGCCAGCAGCAAAACAGGACTTGCAACTAATGAAAAACTGTTTTTT.

This chain connects TRBV27 to TRBJ1-2; 8 positions match TRBD1. Germline CDR1 reads MNHEY; CDR2 reads SMNVEV (reference sequence). The V and J ends lost 2 bases and 5 bases, in that order; junction bases with no gene match: 7. The CDR3 has 15 amino acids. CDR3 sequence reads: CASSLRGQGHYGYTF. The CDR3 coding sequence is TGTGCCAGCAGTTTAAGAGGACAGGGACATTATGGCTACACCTTC.

V and J are TRBV24-1 and TRBJ2-5; D remains unclear. Germline CDR1 and CDR2: KGHDR and SFDVKD. This CDR3 has 14 residues. Trimming took off 0 bases at V and 4 bases at J, with 8 bases between the two ends. The CDR3, as DNA: TGTGCCACCAGTGATTTGAAACAGACAGAGACCCAGTACTTC. This sequence encodes CATSDLKQTETQYF.

This chain uses TRBV6-5 with TRBJ2-3; no clear D gene. The CDR3 is 13 residues long. V lost 5 bases and J 4 bases, leaving 10 bases between the germline ends. CDR1 MNHEY and CDR2 SVGAGI come from the germline V gene. The CDR3 DNA follows: TGTGCCAGCAGTACGAGTGAGGCAGATACGCAGTATTTT. It yields the protein CASSTSEADTQYF.

The chain is built from TRBV20-1 and TRBJ2-5; TRBD2 matches at 8 bases. CDR3 length: 15 residues. Germline CDR1 and CDR2: DFQATT and SNEGSKA (reference sequence). After removal of 0 bases from V and 5 bases from J, the junction contained 8 bases not matched to a gene. The CDR3 loop is CSAREPRGGLETQYF. CDR3 bases: TGCAGTGCTAGAGAGCCACGGGGGGGCCTCGAGACCCAGTACTTC.

The chain uses TRBV28 and TRBJ2-1, with no clear D. The germline V gene encodes CDR1 MDHEN and CDR2 SYDVKM. The CDR3 spans 15 residues. V was cut by 6 bases and J by 1 base, with 13 bases left in between. CDR3 in amino acids: CASRGDTFSYNEQFF. The CDR3 region has the DNA TGTGCCAGCAGGGGTGACACCTTTTCCTACAATGAGCAGTTCTTC.

The DNA for the CDR3 is TGCGCCAGCAGCCAAGAATTGGCAGCTAACTATGGCTACACCTTC. Translating gives CASSQELAANYGYTF. The V and J genes are TRBV4-1 and TRBJ1-2; the D is unclear. The V end lost 0 bases, the J end lost 0 bases, and 8 bases lay between the germline ends. This CDR3 has 15 residues. The germline CDR1 and CDR2 sequences are MGHRA and YSYEKL.

The rearrangement links TRBV9 to TRBJ2-1, with TRBD1 matching over 7 bases. This CDR3 is 13 amino acids long. Germline loops: CDR1 SGDLS, CDR2 YYNGEE. V gave up 3 bases and J gave up 14 bases; unmatched junction bases: 11. The CDR3 reads CASSELRQGIEFF. The CDR3 nucleotides read TGTGCCAGCAGCGAACTAAGACAGGGAATTGAGTTCTTC. The whole variable domain, remainder taken from reference TRBV9 and TRBJ2-1, is DSGVTQTPKHLITATGQRVTLRCSPRSGDLSVYWYQQSLDQGLQFLIQYYNGEERAKGNILERFSAQQFPDLHSELNLSSLELGDSALYFCASSELRQGIEFFGPGTRLTVL.

This clonotype was seen only a few times. The genes are TRBV10-1 and TRBJ2-7; TRBD2 agrees at 10 bases. The CDR3 has 15 amino acids. V shed 4 bases, J shed 2 bases, and the junction held 5 bases outside the gene matches. Germline V gene sequence: CDR1 WNHNN, CDR2 SYGVQD (reference sequence). The CDR3 here is CASSVSSGGAYEQYF. As DNA, the CDR3 is TGCGCCAGCAGTGTATCCAGCGGGGGGGCCTACGAGCAGTACTTC.

The genes are TRBV28 and TRBJ1-6; 8 bases match TRBD1. The CDR3 is made up of 11 amino acids. J gave up 15 bases and V 6 bases, and 4 bases lay outside the gene matches. The germline gives CDR1 MDHEN, CDR2 SYDVKM. The CDR3 DNA is TGTGCCAGCAGCCCAACAGGGGGCCTCCACTTT. Residues: CASSPTGGLHF.

The rearrangement uses TRBV6-5 and TRBJ1-4; D may be TRBD1 (5 bases). Germline assignment: CDR1 MNHEY and CDR2 SVGAGI. V shed 0 bases and J shed 6 bases, with 11 bases lying between them. The CDR3 covers 15 residues. CDR3 sequence reads: CASSYSRRGDEKLFF. The CDR3 nucleotides are TGTGCCAGCAGTTACTCGAGGAGGGGCGATGAAAAACTGTTTTTT.